Listed here are 13 T cell receptor beta chains from one sample, sequenced in a study of cytomegalovirus exposure and HLA in healthy donors. The primer mix had 60 Vbeta and 13 Jbeta primers. The table came from immunoSEQ multiplex PCR; TCRdb's copy has only in-frame clones and leaves some out. This table holds around 100,000 clones, around three quarters found once. The source material was PBMCs. The receptors originated from a female donor in good health and CMV-seropositive.

Notes on this clone: Other DNA sequences in the sample encode the same CDR3. The chain joins TRBV18 to TRBJ2-5; D is uncertain. With 6 bases removed from V and 3 bases from J, the gap between germline ends came to 5 bases. The germline V gene encodes CDR1 KGHSH and CDR2 LQKENI. The CDR3 has 11 residues. The CDR3 coding sequence is TGTGCCAGCTCCCCTGAAGAGACCCAGTACTTC. Residues: CASSPEETQYF. Supplemented by reference TRBV18 and TRBJ2-5, the full variable domain reads NAGVMQNPRHLVRRRGQEARLRCSPMKGHSHVYWYRQLPEEGLKFMVYLQKENIIDESGMPKERFSAEFPKEGPSILRIQQVVRGDSAAYFCASSPEETQYFGPGTRLLVL.

With respect to this clone: One junction end disagrees with the germline gene, perhaps due to a read error. The chain has TRBV19 and TRBJ2-6; the D gene is possibly TRBD1 (5 bases). This CDR3 contains 14 residues. Germline assignment: CDR1 LNHDA and CDR2 SQIVND (reference sequence). The CDR3 DNA follows: TGTGCCAGTAGTCCCGGGTCTGGGGCCAACGGCCTGACTTTC. As protein: CASSPGSGANGLTF.

For the CDR3, the DNA is TGTGCCACCAGCAGAGGTCTCCCGGGACAACTCAATGAGCAGTTCTTC. The encoded protein is CATSRGLPGQLNEQFF. V is TRBV15 and J is TRBJ2-1; D might be TRBD1 (6 bases). The CDR3 is 16 amino acids. Per the germline V gene, CDR1 is LNHNV and CDR2 is YYDKDF (reference sequence). Trimming left V 1 base short and J 6 bases short, with 16 bases between.

This clone was observed a few times. The V gene is TRBV5-1, the J gene TRBJ2-7, with TRBD2 matching 14 bases. The CDR3 is 18 amino acids. Germline CDR1 and CDR2: SGHRS and YFSETQ. After removal of 3 bases from V and 0 bases from J, the junction contained 8 bases not matched to a gene. CDR3 amino acids: CASSSGLAGGPSSYEQYF. The CDR3 DNA reads TGCGCCAGCAGCTCCGGACTAGCGGGGGGCCCGAGCTCCTACGAGCAGTACTTC.

This clone was counted between two and nine times. The chain recombines TRBV5-6 with TRBJ2-5; D not resolved. The germline V and J ends were trimmed by 0 bases and 2 bases, with 5 bases remaining between them. Germline V gene data show CDR1 as SGHDT and CDR2 as YYEEEE. This CDR3 has 13 residues. The CDR3 reads CASSLELQETQYF. In nucleotides, the CDR3 is TGTGCCAGCAGCTTGGAGCTACAAGAGACCCAGTACTTC.

The rearrangement joins TRBV18 to TRBJ2-3; 11 bases match TRBD2. The CDR3 has 16 residues. V gave up 6 bases and J gave up 1 base; unmatched junction bases: 6. Germline V gene lookup returns CDR1 KGHSH and CDR2 LQKENI. Here the CDR3 DNA reads TGTGCCAGCTCGCGACTAGCGGGGACCGGCACAGATACGCAGTATTTT. Translating gives CASSRLAGTGTDTQYF.

This clone was recorded once. This sequence joins TRBV10-3 and TRBJ1-5; 7 nucleotides agree with TRBD1. The CDR3 contains 13 residues. V lost 6 bases and J lost 9; bases outside the gene matches: 8. CDR1 is ENHRY, CDR2 SYGVKD, per germline. CDR3 residues: CAISGTELGPQHF. In DNA, the CDR3 is TGTGCCATCAGCGGGACAGAGCTGGGGCCCCAGCATTTT.

The chain joins TRBV19 to TRBJ1-1; a possible D gene is TRBD1 (6 bases). V lost 1 base to trimming and J lost 10 bases, with 13 bases between them. The CDR3 contains 13 residues. The V gene's germline CDR1 is LNHDA and CDR2 SQIVND (reference sequence). In nucleotides, the CDR3 is TGTGCCAGTAGTATAGGAGGGACAACGCTAGCTTTCTTT. Translation gives CASSIGGTTLAFF.

The table lists this clone with a few counts. The chain carries TRBV5-1 and TRBJ2-1; 10 bases match TRBD1. This CDR3 comprises 15 residues. Germline values: CDR1 SGHRS, CDR2 YFSETQ. Trimming took 2 bases from V and 7 from J; bases not matched to a gene: 6. CDR3 DNA: TGCGCCAGCAGCTTCGACAGGGGGCAAGTAAATGAGCAGTTCTTC. Its protein is CASSFDRGQVNEQFF.

This clone was observed a few times. This chain joins TRBV4-3 and TRBJ1-5, with TRBD1 matching 9 bases. Trimming at V came to 4 bases and at J to 2 bases, leaving 9 bases not matched to a gene. This CDR3 has 17 residues. CDR1 and CDR2 (germline): LGHNA, YSLEER. The CDR3 here is CASSRSTGGLGNQPQHF. The CDR3 bases are TGCGCCAGCAGCCGATCCACAGGGGGCCTAGGCAATCAGCCCCAGCATTTT.

V gene TRBV5-4 combines with J gene TRBJ1-4, with a possible D match to TRBD1 (5 bases). This CDR3 is built from 15 residues. Germline CDR1 is SGHNT and CDR2 is YYREEE (reference sequence). The ends were cut back, 4 bases at V and 6 bases at J, with 16 bases in the middle. CDR3 DNA: TGTGCCAGCAGCGATGGGAGGGGCTGGGATGAAAAACTGTTTTTT. Residues: CASSDGRGWDEKLFF.

The chain couples TRBV2 to TRBJ1-5; maybe TRBD1 (5 bases). This CDR3 is built from 14 residues. V gave up 1 base and J gave up 6 bases, with 10 bases separating them. Germline CDR1 reads SNHLY; CDR2 reads FYNNEI. This CDR3 reads CASSEEGLGQPQHF. The CDR3 region has the DNA TGTGCCAGCAGTGAAGAGGGGCTGGGTCAGCCCCAGCATTTT.

This clone occurred a few times. V is TRBV9 and J is TRBJ2-7; D gene unclear. V was pared by 0 bases and J by 6 bases, with 10 bases between. The CDR3 is made up of 13 amino acids. Germline CDR1 SGDLS, CDR2 YYNGEE. The CDR3 loop reads CASSVASVSEQYF. The CDR3 nucleotides read TGTGCCAGCAGCGTAGCGTCGGTCTCCGAGCAGTACTTC.